Included here is one T cell receptor (beta chain) sequence, with context. A read error may produce the germline difference seen at one junction end. A unique molecular identifier was carried by every single TCR cDNA molecule. TCRdb ran MiXCR on the 5' RACE reads and lists one entry per CDR3 protein. The sample shows approximately 11,000 distinct CDR3 sequences, about 6% of them seen only once. This record belongs to a study of spatial heterogeneity in lung cancer. Overall study: Sequence detection consistently recorded a greater number of beta-chain than alpha-chain sequences. Raw-read counts averaged over ten per unique TCR and UMI combination.

CDR3 length: 16 amino acids. Germline CDR1 reads LGHNA; CDR2 reads YNFKEQ. The time point was: sample taken at primary tumor resection. Tumor, nontumor lung or frozen PBMC supplied whole RNA that was sequenced unsorted. The roughly 79 donors had untreated early-stage non-small cell lung cancer. The J gene is TRBJ2-1, the V gene TRBV4-2, with a possible D match to TRBD1 (5 bases). The sequences come from normal lung tissue next to the tumor, collected at surgery. The TCR comes from a male donor with early-stage non-small cell lung cancer. The CDR3 DNA sequence: TGTGCCAGAAGCCAAGAACCCTCAGGGACCTACAATGAGCAGTTCTTC. Encoded protein: CARSQEPSGTYNEQFF.